The table lists the clone carrying this T cell receptor beta chain with a few counts. Its antigen is not known. These data come from a study of beta chain features in type 1 diabetes. Study-level information: The study examined around 99,000,000 sorted cells across all samples.

Regarding the study as a whole: Patients' naive, central memory and regulatory TCRB repertoires appeared more alike than those of healthy donors.

It was via CD45RO/CCR7/CD25/CD127/CD95/CD27 that CD4+ naive, central memory, regulatory and stem cell-like memory cells were sorted. V lost 0 bases and J lost 13; bases outside the gene matches: 5. CDR1 and CDR2 from the germline V gene are SGHAT and FQNNGV. The CDR3 is 13 residues long. The authors reverse transcribed all of the isolated RNA, so sequencing captured expressed TCRB transcripts. The table came from immunoSEQ multiplex PCR; TCRdb's copy has only in-frame clones and leaves some out. The sample holds some 900,000 clones; 15% to 20% are singletons and the top ten take 0.023%. The sequence was obtained from a woman aged 18-29 years in good health. The sample was naive CD4+ T cells from blood. The V and J genes are TRBV11-2 and TRBJ2-1, with 8 bases that match TRBD2. The CDR3 loop is CASSLEPGTRQFF. CDR3 coding DNA: TGTGCCAGCAGCTTAGAACCCGGGACTAGACAGTTCTTC.